This TCR beta chain was sequenced for a study of CD4 and CD8 cells across lung adenocarcinoma regions. Samples came from patients with localized non-small cell lung adenocarcinoma. TCRdb re-called the PCR reads through MiXCR, storing one row per CDR3 protein. The sample contains fewer than 9,500 distinct CDR3 sequences, approximately 51% of which appear only once. The specimen was CD8+ T cells from the center of a lung tumor. The receptor's source is a male donor with lung adenocarcinoma. The CD4 and CD8 labels of this study may be unreliable.

CDR3 loop: CASSGELYNEQFF. CDR3 DNA: TGCGCCAGCAGCGGGGAGCTCTACAATGAGCAGTTCTTC. V is TRBV10-1 and J is TRBJ2-1, with D perhaps matching TRBD2 (5 bases). Germline CDR1 and CDR2: WNHNN and SYGVQD (reference sequence). The CDR3 sequence is 13 residues long. V gave up 6 bases and J gave up 3 bases, with 9 bases separating them.